The source of this T cell receptor (beta chain) is a study of T cells after yellow fever vaccination. This clonotype has a handful of counts. Its antigen is as yet unknown. The CDR3 runs to 13 residues. In germline, CDR1 is SGHNT, CDR2 YYREEE (reference sequence). Trimming took 2 bases from V and 8 from J, leaving 11 bases between them. Study results and limitations: Peak timing came faster in the weaker secondary response, day 5 versus 15. Contaminating bulk clonotypes could be abundant in FACS-sorted repertoires. Boosting was followed by the reappearance of most primary-vaccination clones (roughly 96% CD4, about 88% CD8).

It was through 5'RACE template switching that TCR cDNA was made, with a universal primer site and UMIs added. TCRdb re-analysed the 5' RACE reads in MiXCR, keeping a single row per CDR3 protein. Of roughly 330,000 distinct CDR3 sequences in the sample, around 7.3% are singletons; the top ten hold roughly 19%. This clonotype originated in a man aged 18 to 30 who received the YFV17D yellow fever vaccine. The source was PBMCs, collected 45 days after the first yellow fever vaccination. The chain carries TRBV5-4 and TRBJ2-1; no clear D. The CDR3 protein is CASSLVGNHEQFF. The CDR3 nucleotides are TGTGCCAGCAGCTTAGTGGGAAACCATGAGCAGTTCTTC.